These T cell receptor beta chains were read from a single sample in a study of technical replicates of blood from a handful of donors. Some clones are missing from TCRdb's copy, which holds only in-frame ones; the method was immunoSEQ multiplex PCR. Seen here are 50,000 or so clones, 80% to 95% observed once, and the top ten hold 3.5% to 5%. Sequenced: PBMCs. The receptors were sampled from a human donor in good health. Some clones in this sample may be carry-over from other donors' samples. Each CDR3 is given with its conserved first and last residue. Each record gives: J gene, D gene, CDR3 length, V gene, clone size, CDR3 DNA, CDR3 protein. A D gene is named only where the DNA matches it firmly. Not every row has a clone size; where given, it reads once, few, many or a size class.

J: TRBJ2-5; D: NA; length: 13; V: TRBV5-4; size: NA; DNA: TGTGCCAGCAGCTTCAGCGGCCAAGAGACCCAGTACTTC; CDR3: CASSFSGQETQYF
J: TRBJ2-1; D: TRBD2; length: 16; V: TRBV7-2; size: NA; DNA: TGTGCCAGCAGCCTGCTGTCAGCGGGAGCGGGCAATGAGCAGTTCTTC; CDR3: CASSLLSAGAGNEQFF
J: TRBJ1-1; D: NA; length: 14; V: TRBV23-1; size: NA; DNA: TGCGCCAGCAGTCAATGCTGCGCGAACACTGAAGCTTTCTTT; CDR3: CASSQCCANTEAFF
J: TRBJ2-6; D: TRBD1; length: 20; V: TRBV12-5; size: NA; DNA: TGTGCTAGTGGTTTGGTACTCTGGGACAGGGAGGGTTCAGGGGCCAACGTCCTGACTTTC; CDR3: CASGLVLWDREGSGANVLTF
J: TRBJ2-3; D: TRBD2; length: 16; V: TRBV2; size: few; DNA: TGTGCCAGCAGAGACGGGACTAGCGGGGTCACAGATACGCAGTATTTT; CDR3: CASRDGTSGVTDTQYF
J: TRBJ2-5; D: TRBD2; length: 18; V: TRBV11-2; size: NA; DNA: TGTGCCAGCAGCTCTCGGACTAGCGGGAGGGCGTACCAAGAGACCCAGTACTTC; CDR3: CASSSRTSGRAYQETQYF
J: TRBJ2-3; D: TRBD2; length: 17; V: TRBV5-1; size: NA; DNA: TGCGCCAGCAGCAAGGGACTAGCGGGGGGAAGCACAGATACGCAGTATTTT; CDR3: CASSKGLAGGSTDTQYF
J: TRBJ2-1; D: TRBD2; length: 16; V: TRBV12-5; size: NA; DNA: TGTGCTAGTGGTCCCGGGACTAGCGGAGCATACAATGAGCAGTTCTTC; CDR3: CASGPGTSGAYNEQFF
J: TRBJ2-7; D: TRBD2; length: 15; V: TRBV5-4; size: NA; DNA: TGTGCCAGCAGCATGGGACTAGCGGGAGACTACGAGCAGTACTTC; CDR3: CASSMGLAGDYEQYF
J: TRBJ2-3; D: NA; length: 14; V: TRBV7-9; size: once; DNA: TGTGCCAGCAGCTTATCAACAGGGACAGATACGCAGTATTTT; CDR3: CASSLSTGTDTQYF
J: TRBJ2-3; D: TRBD1; length: 14; V: TRBV7-2; size: NA; DNA: TGTGCCAGCAGTCGGACAGGTTTGACAGATACGCAGTATTTT; CDR3: CASSRTGLTDTQYF
J: TRBJ2-3; D: TRBD2; length: 15; V: TRBV7-6; size: NA; DNA: TGTGCCAGCAGCTCTGAACGACTAGCGGGGGGGCGGGTGTATTTT; CDR3: CASSSERLAGGRVYF
J: TRBJ2-1; D: NA; length: 16; V: TRBV7-6; size: NA; DNA: TGTGCCAGCAGCTCGTTCTCCGGGAGTAAAACTCTGGAGCAGTTCTTC; CDR3: CASSSFSGSKTLEQFF
J: TRBJ1-2; D: TRBD1; length: 15; V: TRBV27; size: few; DNA: TGTGCCAGCAGTTGGGGACAGGGGGCTCCAGGGGGCTACACCTTC; CDR3: CASSWGQGAPGGYTF
J: TRBJ2-3; D: TRBD2; length: 13; V: TRBV6-5; size: NA; DNA: TGTGCCAGCAGTAATCGGGAGGCAGATACGCAGTATTTT; CDR3: CASSNREADTQYF
J: TRBJ2-4; D: TRBD2; length: 14; V: TRBV15; size: NA; DNA: TGTGCCACCAGCAGCTACCGGGGGGGGGACATTCAGTACTTC; CDR3: CATSSYRGGDIQYF
J: TRBJ2-3; D: NA; length: 15; V: TRBV5-6; size: NA; DNA: TGTGCCAGCAGCTTGGTTGGCCATTCCCCAGATACGCAGTATTTT; CDR3: CASSLVGHSPDTQYF
J: TRBJ1-1; D: NA; length: 14; V: TRBV19; size: once; DNA: TGTGCCAGTAATCCCCGGCGAGGTGGGACTGAAGCTTTCTTT; CDR3: CASNPRRGGTEAFF
J: TRBJ2-7; D: TRBD1; length: 17; V: TRBV9; size: NA; DNA: TGTGCCAGCAGCGGGGGAACCACACAGGGGATGGTGAGCGAGCAGTACTTC; CDR3: CASSGGTTQGMVSEQYF
J: TRBJ1-1; D: TRBD1; length: 14; V: TRBV5-1; size: once; DNA: TGCGCCAGCAGCCCCAGGACAGGGGAAGGTGAAGCTTTCTTT; CDR3: CASSPRTGEGEAFF
J: TRBJ2-5; D: NA; length: 14; V: TRBV5-1; size: NA; DNA: TGCGCCAGCAGCTTCGGAGGGGGCGAAGAGACCCAGTACTTC; CDR3: CASSFGGGEETQYF
J: TRBJ2-7; D: TRBD1; length: 13; V: TRBV5-1; size: NA; DNA: TGCGCCAGCAGGCCGACAGGGACGTACGAGCAGTACTTC; CDR3: CASRPTGTYEQYF
J: TRBJ1-2; D: TRBD1; length: 17; V: TRBV4-1; size: NA; DNA: TGCGCCAGCAGCCACGGGACAGGGCGTATAGCTAACTATGGCTACACCTTC; CDR3: CASSHGTGRIANYGYTF
J: TRBJ1-5; D: TRBD1; length: 17; V: TRBV27; size: NA; DNA: TGTGCCAGCAGGACCCATCAATCTGACAGGGCGTGTCAGCCCCAGCATTTT; CDR3: CASRTHQSDRACQPQHF
J: TRBJ1-2; D: TRBD1; length: 16; V: TRBV2; size: NA; DNA: TGTGCCAGCAGTGAACCACGACAGGGCAAGAACTATGGCTACACCTTC; CDR3: CASSEPRQGKNYGYTF
J: TRBJ2-5; D: NA; length: 13; V: TRBV9; size: NA; DNA: TGTGCCAGCAGCGTAGCGGGCCAAGAGACCCAGTACTTC; CDR3: CASSVAGQETQYF
J: TRBJ1-5; D: NA; length: 13; V: TRBV6-4; size: NA; DNA: TGTGCCAGCAGGACGGACGGGGATCAGCCCCAGCATTTT; CDR3: CASRTDGDQPQHF
J: TRBJ2-7; D: TRBD2; length: 16; V: TRBV6-5; size: NA; DNA: TGTGCCAGCAGTTACTCGTCCCTAGCGGGCCCCTACGAGCAGTACTTC; CDR3: CASSYSSLAGPYEQYF
J: TRBJ1-1; D: TRBD1; length: 13; V: TRBV30; size: NA; DNA: TGTGCCTGGTCGGGACAGGCAAACACTGAAGCTTTCTTT; CDR3: CAWSGQANTEAFF
J: TRBJ2-7; D: TRBD2; length: 14; V: TRBV7-8; size: NA; DNA: TGTGCCAGCAGCTTCAGCGGGGGAACCTACGAGCAGTACTTC; CDR3: CASSFSGGTYEQYF
J: TRBJ2-3; D: TRBD2; length: 17; V: TRBV11-2; size: NA; DNA: TGTGCCAGCAGCTTCAGGACTAGCGGGAATGTTGGTGATACGCAGTATTTT; CDR3: CASSFRTSGNVGDTQYF
J: TRBJ1-2; D: TRBD1; length: 15; V: TRBV27; size: NA; DNA: TGTGCCAGCAGTTACAGGGGGCGCCGAGGCTATGGCTACACCTTC; CDR3: CASSYRGRRGYGYTF
J: TRBJ2-1; D: NA; length: 13; V: TRBV27; size: NA; DNA: TGTGCCAGCACCGACCCTGGGGCCAATGAGCAGTTCTTC; CDR3: CASTDPGANEQFF
J: TRBJ1-5; D: NA; length: 15; V: TRBV19; size: NA; DNA: TGTGCCAGTAGTCAGGGTGGGTATAGCAATCAGCCCCAGCATTTT; CDR3: CASSQGGYSNQPQHF
J: TRBJ1-1; D: TRBD1; length: 14; V: TRBV2; size: NA; DNA: TGTGCCAGCCCCGAGATGGACAGGTACACTGAAGCTTTCTTT; CDR3: CASPEMDRYTEAFF
J: TRBJ2-1; D: NA; length: 14; V: TRBV2; size: NA; DNA: TGTGCCAGCAAGGTCAACAGGTTTGCCAATGAGCAGTTCTTC; CDR3: CASKVNRFANEQFF
J: TRBJ2-7; D: TRBD1; length: 15; V: TRBV6-1; size: NA; DNA: TGTGCCAGCAGTGAGGGACAGGGGCCCTCCTACGAGCAGTACTTC; CDR3: CASSEGQGPSYEQYF
J: TRBJ2-5; D: NA; length: 10; V: TRBV10-1; size: NA; DNA: TGCGCCAACGCGAGAAGTTGCCAGTACTTC; CDR3: CANARSCQYF
J: TRBJ1-2; D: NA; length: 14; V: TRBV6-1; size: NA; DNA: TGTGCCAGCAGTAGCTCGAATGCGGACTATGGCTACACCTTC; CDR3: CASSSSNADYGYTF
J: TRBJ2-7; D: TRBD1; length: 15; V: TRBV6-5; size: NA; DNA: TGTGCCAGCAGTTCCGTAGGGACAGGGCAGAACGAGCAGTACTTC; CDR3: CASSSVGTGQNEQYF
J: TRBJ2-1; D: TRBD2; length: 16; V: TRBV5-1; size: NA; DNA: TGCGCCAGCAGCCCATGGACTAGCGTTACCTACAATGAGCAGTTCTTC; CDR3: CASSPWTSVTYNEQFF
J: TRBJ1-1; D: NA; length: 11; V: TRBV30; size: NA; DNA: TGTGCCTGGAGTGAGCGCACTGAAGCTTTCTTT; CDR3: CAWSERTEAFF
J: TRBJ2-2; D: TRBD2; length: 13; V: TRBV5-1; size: NA; DNA: TGCGCCAGCAGCCTGGGAGGGAACGGGGAGCTGTTTTTT; CDR3: CASSLGGNGELFF
J: TRBJ1-5; D: NA; length: 15; V: TRBV7-9; size: NA; DNA: TGTGCCAGCAGCAACTTAGCAGGGGATGGTCAGCCCCAGCATTTT; CDR3: CASSNLAGDGQPQHF
J: TRBJ2-7; D: TRBD2; length: 14; V: TRBV18; size: NA; DNA: TGTGCCAGCTCAGATCCGGGACTAGCGGTCGAGCAGTACTTC; CDR3: CASSDPGLAVEQYF
J: TRBJ2-5; D: NA; length: 15; V: TRBV5-1; size: once; DNA: TGCGCCAGCAGCTTGATCGTCGGGAGTGGAGAGACCCAGTACTTC; CDR3: CASSLIVGSGETQYF
J: TRBJ1-3; D: TRBD1; length: 16; V: TRBV29-1; size: once; DNA: TGCAGCGTTCTGGGGACAGGGGGACCCTCTGGAAACACCATATATTTT; CDR3: CSVLGTGGPSGNTIYF
J: TRBJ1-1; D: NA; length: 14; V: TRBV7-2; size: few; DNA: TGTGCCAGCACCGCGGAAAGGGGTCGCACTGAAGCTTTCTTT; CDR3: CASTAERGRTEAFF
J: TRBJ2-2; D: NA; length: 15; V: TRBV11-2; size: NA; DNA: TGTGCCAGCACCACCGGGAGACCGAACACCGGGGAGCTGTTTTTT; CDR3: CASTTGRPNTGELFF
J: TRBJ1-2; D: NA; length: 14; V: TRBV7-9; size: NA; DNA: TGTGCCAGCGGCTGGAGACCCCCCAATGTTGGCTACACCTTC; CDR3: CASGWRPPNVGYTF
J: TRBJ1-3; D: TRBD1; length: 17; V: TRBV7-2; size: NA; DNA: TGTGCCAGCACCTCCAGACTGACAGGGGTTTCTGGAAACACCATATATTTT; CDR3: CASTSRLTGVSGNTIYF
J: TRBJ2-2; D: TRBD2; length: 19; V: TRBV12-5; size: NA; DNA: TGTGCTAGTGGTTTTCCGAGCCTAGCGGGAGGGCCGGGAACCGGGGAGCTGTTTTTT; CDR3: CASGFPSLAGGPGTGELFF
J: TRBJ1-4; D: TRBD1; length: 16; V: TRBV19; size: NA; DNA: TGTGCCAGTAGTGGGGCGGAGGGACAGGCTAATGAAAAACTGTTTTTT; CDR3: CASSGAEGQANEKLFF
J: TRBJ1-5; D: NA; length: 15; V: TRBV27; size: NA; DNA: TGTGCCAGCAGTCCACGTAGTGTGGGGGGACAGCCCCAGCATTTT; CDR3: CASSPRSVGGQPQHF
J: TRBJ1-6; D: NA; length: 15; V: TRBV7-2; size: NA; DNA: TGTGCCAGCAGCCCAGTTGGCGGACTGAATTCACCCCTCCACTTT; CDR3: CASSPVGGLNSPLHF
J: TRBJ2-2; D: NA; length: 15; V: TRBV7-9; size: NA; DNA: TGTGCCAGCAGCTTGAGCGGTGCGAACACCGGGGAGCTGTTTTTT; CDR3: CASSLSGANTGELFF
J: TRBJ1-3; D: NA; length: 15; V: TRBV7-9; size: NA; DNA: TGTGCCAGCAGCTTATCGGCAGGGTATGGAAACACCATATATTTT; CDR3: CASSLSAGYGNTIYF
J: TRBJ2-5; D: TRBD2; length: 15; V: TRBV9; size: NA; DNA: TGTGCCAGCAGCGTCGCGGGACTAGCGGGAGAGACCCAGTACTTC; CDR3: CASSVAGLAGETQYF
J: TRBJ1-3; D: NA; length: 17; V: TRBV18; size: NA; DNA: TGTGCCAGCTCACCAGAGTCCAGGATAACCTCTGGAAACACCATATATTTT; CDR3: CASSPESRITSGNTIYF
J: TRBJ2-7; D: TRBD1; length: 16; V: TRBV15; size: NA; DNA: TGTGCCACCAGCAGAGACCTCGGACAGGGTTACTACGAGCAGTACTTC; CDR3: CATSRDLGQGYYEQYF